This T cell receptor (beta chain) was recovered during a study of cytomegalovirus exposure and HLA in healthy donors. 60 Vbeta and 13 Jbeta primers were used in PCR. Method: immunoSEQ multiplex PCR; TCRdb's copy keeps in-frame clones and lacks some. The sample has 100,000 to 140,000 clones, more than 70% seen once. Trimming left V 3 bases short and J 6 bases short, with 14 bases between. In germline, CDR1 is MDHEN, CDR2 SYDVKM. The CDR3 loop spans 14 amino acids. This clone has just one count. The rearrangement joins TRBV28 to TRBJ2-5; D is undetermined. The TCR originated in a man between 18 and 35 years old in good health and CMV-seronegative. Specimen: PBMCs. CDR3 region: CASSFQVSFKTQYF. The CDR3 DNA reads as TGTGCCAGCAGTTTTCAAGTCAGTTTTAAGACCCAGTACTTC.